What follows are 21 T cell receptor beta chains derived from one specimen sequenced in a study of blood T cell repertoires in COVID-19. Clones were read by immunoSEQ multiplex PCR, and TCRdb kept only the in-frame ones, dropping some. The repertoire includes roughly 220,000 clones, roughly 85% of them detected once, and 2.2% sits in the top ten. The source material was peripheral blood. The receptors here all came from a man aged 25 to 40 who had recovered from COVID-19.

The V call is TRBV7-2, the J call TRBJ2-3; weak D call: TRBD1 (5 bases). The length of the CDR3 is 14 residues. CDR1 and CDR2 from the germline V gene are SGHTA and FQGNSA. V lost 1 base and J 2 bases, leaving 7 bases between the germline ends. The CDR3 DNA follows: TGTGCCAGCAGCTTAGAGGGGAACACAGATACGCAGTATTTT. Encoded protein: CASSLEGNTDTQYF. Looking up the rest from reference TRBV7-2 and TRBJ2-3 gives the full variable domain: GAGVSQSPSNKVTEKGKDVELRCDPISGHTALYWYRQSLGQGLEFLIYFQGNSAPDKSGLPSDRFSAERTGGSVSTLTIQRTQQEDSAVYLCASSLEGNTDTQYFGPGTRLTVL.

The V call is TRBV7-9, the J call TRBJ1-1; no firm D call. The V and J ends lost 1 base and 3 bases respectively, with 12 bases between them. The CDR3 contains 15 residues. Germline CDR1 SEHNR, CDR2 FQNEAQ (reference sequence). In DNA, the CDR3 is TGTGCCAGCAGCTTAGGATCGCAGGCTGACACTGAAGCTTTCTTT. This translates into CASSLGSQADTEAFF.

The chain recombines TRBV18 with TRBJ2-6; D may be TRBD2 (6 bases). The CDR3 sequence is 16 residues long. The ends were cut back, 6 bases at V and 4 bases at J, with 16 bases in the middle. Germline CDR1 KGHSH, CDR2 LQKENI. The CDR3 loop reads CASSGLSRAGANVLTF. CDR3 nucleotide sequence: TGTGCCAGCTCGGGACTTTCAAGGGCCGGGGCCAACGTCCTGACTTTC.

J is TRBJ1-1 and V is TRBV29-1; no clear D gene. This CDR3 is 13 amino acids long. Germline V gene lookup returns CDR1 SQVTM and CDR2 ANQGSEA. V gave up 7 bases and J gave up 0 bases, with 12 bases separating them. CDR3 coding DNA: TGCAGCGGACGAGGCCAAGTGAACACTGAAGCTTTCTTT. It specifies CSGRGQVNTEAFF. The variable domain in full, completed from reference TRBV29-1 and TRBJ1-1, reads SAVISQKPSRDICQRGTSLTIQCQVDSQVTMMFWYRQQPGQSLTLIATANQGSEATYESGFVIDKFPISRPNLTFSTLTVSNMSPEDSSIYLCSGRGQVNTEAFFGQGTRLTVV.

The rearrangement uses TRBV28 and TRBJ1-1, with D possibly matching TRBD1 (6 bases). The V end lost 5 bases, the J end lost 5 bases, and 21 bases lay between the germline ends. The V gene's germline CDR1 is MDHEN and CDR2 SYDVKM. This CDR3 is built from 16 residues. CDR3 sequence: CASSPYVGAVGTEAFF. In DNA, the CDR3 is TGTGCCAGCAGTCCCTATGTGGGGGCTGTGGGGACTGAAGCTTTCTTT.

This sequence joins TRBV5-4 and TRBJ2-5; 7 nucleotides line up with TRBD1. Germline V gene sequence: CDR1 SGHNT, CDR2 YYREEE (reference sequence). The V and J ends lost 0 bases and 2 bases, in that order; junction bases with no gene match: 1. This CDR3 region has 14 residues. This CDR3 is CASSLARGQETQYF. The CDR3 DNA reads as TGTGCCAGCAGCTTGGCCAGGGGGCAAGAGACCCAGTACTTC.

CDR3 loop: CASSLALPGGESYEQYF. The CDR3 region has the DNA TGTGCCAGCAGCTTAGCGCTCCCAGGCGGGGAGTCCTACGAGCAGTACTTC. V gene TRBV7-2 combines with J gene TRBJ2-7, with D possibly matching TRBD2 (6 bases). From germline, CDR1 is SGHTA and CDR2 FQGNSA. Trimming shortened V by 0 bases and J by 1 base, and 16 bases separated the two germline ends. The CDR3 runs 17 residues.

This chain links TRBV6-6 with TRBJ1-2; 7 bases fit TRBD1. The V and J ends lost 5 bases and 3 bases, in that order; junction bases with no gene match: 6. The germline gives CDR1 MNHNY, CDR2 SVGAGI (reference sequence). There are 14 residues in the CDR3. The CDR3 DNA reads as TGTGCCAGCAGTAACAGACAGGGAGACTATGGCTACACCTTC. This gives the protein CASSNRQGDYGYTF.

This clone was picked up a small number of times. The rearrangement uses TRBV6-6 and TRBJ1-1, with TRBD1 matching 7 bases. Trimming removed 6 bases from V and 0 bases from J; junction bases left unmatched: 7. Germline V gives CDR1 MNHNY, CDR2 SVGAGI (reference sequence). The CDR3 has 15 residues. The CDR3 loop reads CASRPGQPLNTEAFF. The CDR3 nucleotides read TGTGCCAGCAGGCCGGGACAGCCCCTGAACACTGAAGCTTTCTTT.

This sequence joins TRBV5-8 and TRBJ1-6; 8 bases align to TRBD1. The CDR3 extends over 15 amino acids. J gave up 7 bases and V 3 bases, and 6 bases lay outside the gene matches. CDR1 and CDR2 from the germline V gene are SGHTS and YDEGEE. The CDR3 spells CASSYRQGRNSPLHF. The CDR3 bases are TGTGCCAGCAGCTATAGACAGGGGAGGAATTCACCCCTCCACTTT.

The chain combines TRBV5-1 with TRBJ2-1, with D possibly being TRBD2 (5 bases). The germline V and J ends were trimmed by 4 bases and 12 bases, with 14 bases remaining between them. The V gene's germline CDR1 is SGHRS and CDR2 YFSETQ. This CDR3 contains 12 residues. This CDR3 is CASSGPPEVQFF. CDR3 bases: TGCGCCAGCAGCGGGCCCCCGGAGGTGCAGTTCTTC. Using reference TRBV5-1 and TRBJ2-1 for the parts outside the CDR3, the full variable domain is KAGVTQTPRYLIKTRGQQVTLSCSPISGHRSVSWYQQTPGQGLQFLFEYFSETQRNKGNFPGRFSGRQFSNSRSEMNVSTLELGDSALYLCASSGPPEVQFFGPGTRLTVL.

This chain uses TRBV9 with TRBJ2-3, with D perhaps TRBD1 (6 bases). The CDR3 length is 13 residues. The ends were cut back, 2 bases at V and 6 bases at J, with 10 bases in the middle. Germline V gives CDR1 SGDLS, CDR2 YYNGEE. In nucleotides, the CDR3 is TGTGCCAGCAGCGTCCCTAGGGGGGATACGCAGTATTTT. It codes for CASSVPRGDTQYF.

The J gene is TRBJ2-1, the V gene TRBV4-1, with 8 bases lining up with TRBD2. J was trimmed by 7 bases and V by 0 bases; bases with no gene match: 11. CDR3 length: 17 residues. The V gene's germline CDR1 is MGHRA and CDR2 YSYEKL. The CDR3 nucleotides read TGCGCCAGCAGCCAAGATACGGCGACTAGCGTCAGGAATGAGCAGTTCTTC. Translating it yields CASSQDTATSVRNEQFF.

This chain links TRBV19 with TRBJ1-5; D is undetermined. CDR1 and CDR2 (germline): LNHDA, SQIVND (reference sequence). The ends were cut back, 3 bases at V and 0 bases at J, with 18 bases in the middle. This CDR3 spans 18 amino acids. CDR3 sequence (DNA): TGTGCCAGTAGTATGTTCGGGAGACGATTTTATAGCAATCAGCCCCAGCATTTT. It yields the protein CASSMFGRRFYSNQPQHF.

The chain is built from TRBV2 and TRBJ2-7; 7 bases align to TRBD1. CDR1 is SNHLY, CDR2 FYNNEI, per germline. The CDR3 contains 17 residues. V lost 6 bases and J lost 3; bases outside the gene matches: 17. CDR3 protein: CASRGKSTGQRYYEQYF. The CDR3 DNA is TGTGCCAGCAGGGGCAAATCCACGGGACAGCGATACTACGAGCAGTACTTC.

The rearrangement links TRBV15 to TRBJ2-7; unclear D gene. Germline-derived CDR1 and CDR2 are LNHNV and YYDKDF (reference sequence). The V end lost 1 base, the J end lost 0 bases, and 10 bases lay between the germline ends. The CDR3 extends over 15 amino acids. The CDR3 nucleotides are TGTGCCACCAGCAGAGGAAGGCAGGACTCCTACGAGCAGTACTTC. Its translation is CATSRGRQDSYEQYF.

The V gene is TRBV13, the J gene TRBJ2-5; possibly TRBD2 for D (6 bases). V gave up 8 bases and J gave up 3 bases, with 13 bases separating them. The germline V gene has CDR1 PRHDT and CDR2 FYEKMQ (reference sequence). The CDR3 runs to 13 residues. The CDR3 region is CASRGLPEETQYF. DNA for the CDR3: TGTGCCAGCCGAGGACTACCCGAAGAGACCCAGTACTTC.

The V call is TRBV19, the J call TRBJ1-1, with 8 bases aligning to TRBD1. The CDR3 loop spans 13 amino acids. V dropped 2 bases and J dropped 6; count of bases not matched to a gene: 2. The germline V gene has CDR1 LNHDA and CDR2 SQIVND (reference sequence). This CDR3 is CASSISRGPEAFF. In nucleotides, the CDR3 is TGTGCCAGTAGTATAAGCAGGGGGCCTGAAGCTTTCTTT.

The chain is built from TRBV6-5 and TRBJ2-5; unclear D gene. The CDR3 extends over 14 amino acids. V was clipped by 6 bases and J by 3 bases, with 14 bases between them. Germline CDR1 MNHEY, CDR2 SVGAGI. CDR3 DNA: TGTGCCAGCAGACCCCATACTGCGAAAGAGACCCAGTACTTC. This encodes CASRPHTAKETQYF.

The rearrangement uses TRBV27 and TRBJ2-5, with D hard to call. Trimming removed 7 bases from V and 5 bases from J, with 14 bases in between. The CDR3 contains 13 residues. Germline CDR1 MNHEY, CDR2 SMNVEV (reference sequence). The CDR3, as DNA: TGTGCCAGCACTACTAAGGTTTGGGAGACCCAGTACTTC. Translated: CASTTKVWETQYF.

This clone was observed a single time. The rearrangement links TRBV3-1 (or the pseudogene TRBV3-2) to TRBJ1-2, with 10 positions matching TRBD1. Germline trimming cut 9 bases from V and 6 bases from J; bases unmatched to any gene: 13. Germline CDR1 and CDR2: LGHDT and YNNKEL (reference sequence). The CDR3 loop spans 15 amino acids. The CDR3 DNA follows: TGTGCCAGTACCGGGACAGGGGCTATACTGGATGGCTACACCTTC. Translating gives CASTGTGAILDGYTF.